The 11 T cell receptor beta chains below all came from one sample that was sequenced in a study of T cell responses to AZD1222 COVID-19 vaccine. Using immunoSEQ multiplex PCR, the repertoire was profiled, and TCRdb retains in-frame clones only, with some absent. This table holds approximately 150,000 clones, approximately 91% found once. The source material was peripheral blood, sampled 28 days after the second AZD1222 dose. The receptors here all came from an adult who received the AZD1222 COVID-19 vaccine.

J is TRBJ1-3 and V is TRBV24-1; tentative D call: TRBD1 (6 bases). CDR1 KGHDR and CDR2 SFDVKD come from the germline V gene. This CDR3 spans 18 amino acids. Trimming shortened V by 7 bases and J by 4 bases, and 25 bases separated the two germline ends. CDR3 protein: CATRGALTGPPGGNTIYF. The DNA for the CDR3 is TGTGCCACCAGGGGGGCCCTGACAGGACCCCCGGGGGGAAACACCATATATTTT.

The chain has TRBV2 and TRBJ1-5; D is unclear. Trimming left V 7 bases short and J 2 bases short, with 15 bases between. The germline CDR1 and CDR2 sequences are SNHLY and FYNNEI. The CDR3 is 15 residues long. The CDR3 reads CASTPEGLGNQPQHF. Written as DNA, the CDR3 is TGTGCCAGCACTCCCGAAGGATTGGGCAATCAGCCCCAGCATTTT.

This clone occurred a few times. This sequence joins TRBV5-1 and TRBJ2-3; perhaps TRBD2 as D (5 bases). The CDR3 runs 16 residues. Trimming removed 4 bases from V and 2 bases from J, with 17 bases in between. The germline V gene has CDR1 SGHRS and CDR2 YFSETQ. CDR3 in amino acids: CASSENGGSLTDTQYF. CDR3 bases: TGCGCCAGCAGCGAAAATGGCGGGTCTCTCACAGATACGCAGTATTTT. Using reference TRBV5-1 and TRBJ2-3 for the parts outside the CDR3, the full variable domain is KAGVTQTPRYLIKTRGQQVTLSCSPISGHRSVSWYQQTPGQGLQFLFEYFSETQRNKGNFPGRFSGRQFSNSRSEMNVSTLELGDSALYLCASSENGGSLTDTQYFGPGTRLTVL.

The rearrangement joins TRBV19 to TRBJ1-5; D may be TRBD1 (5 bases). Per the germline V gene, CDR1 is LNHDA and CDR2 is SQIVND (reference sequence). The CDR3 is made up of 11 amino acids. V dropped 3 bases and J dropped 11 bases, with 8 bases sitting between them. CDR3 protein: CASSMGGTQHF. As DNA, the CDR3 is TGTGCCAGTAGTATGGGGGGGACCCAGCATTTT.

This sequence joins TRBV10-1 and TRBJ1-1, with D unclear. Germline CDR1 and CDR2: WNHNN and SYGVQD (reference sequence). This CDR3 spans 13 amino acids. V lost 7 bases and J 0 bases, leaving 9 bases between the germline ends. The chain's CDR3 is CASKMDLNTEAFF. The CDR3 DNA follows: TGCGCCAGCAAAATGGATCTGAACACTGAAGCTTTCTTT.

V gene TRBV6-1 combines with J gene TRBJ1-5; D call uncertain. The CDR3 sequence is 13 residues long. V lost 2 bases, J lost 1 base, and 3 bases lay in between. Germline values: CDR1 MNHNS, CDR2 SASEGT. The CDR3 here is CASSEQSNQPQHF. The CDR3 region has the DNA TGTGCCAGCAGTGAACAGAGCAATCAGCCCCAGCATTTT.

This clone was recorded once. The V and J genes are TRBV6-4 and TRBJ1-1, with D possibly TRBD1 on 5 matching bases. This CDR3 spans 14 amino acids. V lost 9 bases to trimming and J lost 4 bases, with 18 bases between them. Per germline, CDR1 MRHNA and CDR2 SNTAGT. In nucleotides, the CDR3 is TGTGCCAGGGAGGGGCGGGTTGAGGGCACTGAAGCTTTCTTT. Encoded protein: CAREGRVEGTEAFF.

This chain links TRBV5-1 with TRBJ2-1; 11 nucleotides match TRBD1. The CDR3 consists of 16 residues. CDR1 is SGHRS and CDR2 is YFSETQ in the germline V gene. J lost 4 bases, V lost 4 bases, and 7 bases had no gene match. The CDR3 is CASSRGQGARYNEQFF. In nucleotides, the CDR3 is TGCGCCAGCAGCAGAGGACAGGGGGCAAGGTACAATGAGCAGTTCTTC.

The rearrangement links TRBV5-8 to TRBJ1-2; 9 nucleotides align to TRBD1. This CDR3 region has 15 residues. The J segment lost 12 bases and the V segment lost 3 bases, leaving 15 bases of the junction unmatched. CDR1 and CDR2 from the germline V gene are SGHTS and YDEGEE. CDR3 coding DNA: TGTGCCAGCAGCTGGGCCCAAGGACAGGGGACAGAGGACACCTTC. Residues: CASSWAQGQGTEDTF.

The chain has TRBV2 and TRBJ1-2, with unresolved D. Trimming shortened V by 8 bases and J by 4 bases, and 20 bases separated the two germline ends. From germline, CDR1 is SNHLY and CDR2 FYNNEI. The CDR3 consists of 15 residues. Here the CDR3 DNA reads TGTGCCAGCTCCCCCCCGGGTCCTCCTAGCTATGGCTACACCTTC. It yields the protein CASSPPGPPSYGYTF.

The chain couples TRBV6-5 to TRBJ1-4; D gene unclear. Germline V gene data show CDR1 as MNHEY and CDR2 as SVGAGI. There are 16 residues in the CDR3. V was pared by 0 bases and J by 0 bases, with 8 bases between. CDR3 coding DNA: TGTGCCAGCAGTTACTCTATGCGGGCAACTAATGAAAAACTGTTTTTT. Protein sequence: CASSYSMRATNEKLFF.